Presented here are 14 T cell receptor beta chains from one specimen sequenced in a study of cytomegalovirus exposure and HLA in healthy donors (dated by TCRdb to between 2016 and 2019). Library generation was performed with the immunoSEQ multiplex PCR assay. The multiplex PCR relied on a mix of 60 forward primers for TCR Vbeta segments and 13 reverse primers for TCR Jbeta segments. Entries here come from immuneACCESS through TCRdb and include only in-frame sequences with V and J called. Some clones fail to appear in such tables; in the studies checked, an unresolved V gene covers under half of the shortfall, and the cause of the remainder is unknown. Within this sample are more than 100,000 clones, with more than 70% of them counted one time only. 0.2% to 0.3% of the sample lies in the top ten. Sequencing input: PBMCs. All receptors derive from a man in his forties or fifties in good health and CMV-seronegative.

V and J are TRBV9 and TRBJ2-2; D might be TRBD2 (6 bases). The length of the CDR3 is 16 residues. The V gene lost 5 bases and the J gene lost 4 bases, with 18 bases spanning the gap. The germline gives CDR1 SGDLS, CDR2 YYNGEE. The CDR3, as DNA: TGTGCCAGCAGTTGGGGTCGAGCGGAGGGCACCGGGGAGCTGTTTTTT. Protein: CASSWGRAEGTGELFF.

The V and J genes are TRBV10-3 and TRBJ2-5; 7 positions agree with TRBD1. The J call could be wrong; TRBJ2-7 is a better fit for the DNA end. The CDR3 loop spans 14 amino acids. The germline gives CDR1 ENHRY, CDR2 SYGVKD. The CDR3 DNA follows: TGTGCCATCAGTGAGTCGGGGACAGCCTACGAGCAGTACTTC. Translating gives CAISESGTAYEQYF.

The chain recombines TRBV7-9 with TRBJ2-7, with a tentative D call TRBD2 (5 bases). Germline CDR1 SEHNR, CDR2 FQNEAQ (reference sequence). There are 12 residues in the CDR3. Deletions cut 4 bases from V and 3 bases from J, with 7 bases between. CDR3 in amino acids: CASSSGIYEQYF. In nucleotides, the CDR3 is TGTGCCAGCAGCTCGGGGATCTACGAGCAGTACTTC.

The chain couples TRBV2 to TRBJ2-2; 10 nucleotides line up with TRBD1. The ends lost 6 bases at V and 6 bases at J; junction bases unmatched: 4. The germline V gene encodes CDR1 SNHLY and CDR2 FYNNEI. The CDR3 extends over 14 amino acids. DNA of the CDR3: TGTGCCAGCAGGGGACAGGGGTCGGCCGGGGAGCTGTTTTTT. Translated: CASRGQGSAGELFF.

The chain couples TRBV28 to TRBJ1-2; 8 bases fit TRBD1. The CDR3 sequence is 14 residues long. The V and J ends lost 4 bases and 10 bases, in that order; junction bases with no gene match: 11. Germline V CDR1 and CDR2: MDHEN, SYDVKM. The CDR3 DNA follows: TGTGCCAGCAGTTCGCTGGGGACAGGCGAAATCTACACCTTC. Its translation: CASSSLGTGEIYTF.

The chain links TRBV7-2 to TRBJ2-2, with D possibly being TRBD2 (5 bases). The CDR3 extends over 19 amino acids. The germline V gene encodes CDR1 SGHTA and CDR2 FQGNSA. V gave up 1 base and J gave up 6 bases, with 24 bases separating them. The CDR3 nucleotides read TGTGCCAGCAGCTTAGTCTCGGCAGCGGCCAACATTCCCCCCGGGGAGCTGTTTTTT. Translating it yields CASSLVSAAANIPPGELFF.

This clone showed up just once. The chain is built from TRBV4-1 and TRBJ1-1; D unresolved. The V end was cut by 0 bases, the J end by 7 bases, with 18 bases between. Per germline, CDR1 MGHRA and CDR2 YSYEKL. The CDR3 length is 16 residues. The DNA of the CDR3 is TGCGCCAGCAGCCAAGAACCGCCCCTCGGTAGAGGTGAAGCTTTCTTT. This codes for CASSQEPPLGRGEAFF.

The chain employs TRBV5-6 and TRBJ1-1; no clear D. The CDR3 contains 16 residues. V was cut by 1 base and J by 1 base, with 14 bases left in between. CDR1 SGHDT and CDR2 YYEEEE come from the germline V gene. CDR3 in amino acids: CASSLLTLIWNTEAFF. The CDR3, as DNA: TGTGCCAGCAGCTTGTTAACTTTGATATGGAACACTGAAGCTTTCTTT.

The CDR3 region is CASSFARTASGNTIYF. The CDR3 DNA sequence: TGTGCCAGCAGCTTCGCCCGGACAGCCTCTGGAAACACCATATATTTT. The chain recombines TRBV7-2 with TRBJ1-3; possibly TRBD1 for D (6 bases). This CDR3 comprises 16 residues. Per the germline V gene, CDR1 is SGHTA and CDR2 is FQGNSA. V was clipped by 3 bases and J by 0 bases, with 12 bases between them.

In this sample, this clone turned up a few times. The V gene is TRBV14, the J gene TRBJ1-1, with D unclear. With 0 bases removed from V and 5 bases from J, the gap between germline ends came to 10 bases. Germline CDR1 SGHDN, CDR2 FVKESK. The CDR3 extends over 14 amino acids. CDR3 residues: CASSQDLTGTEAFF. CDR3 nucleotide sequence: TGTGCCAGCAGCCAAGATCTTACGGGGACTGAAGCTTTCTTT.

This chain links TRBV6-5 with TRBJ2-5; D not certain. Germline CDR1 reads MNHEY; CDR2 reads SVGAGI. V lost 4 bases and J 5 bases, leaving 5 bases between the germline ends. This CDR3 has 11 amino acids. CDR3 nucleotides: TGTGCCAGCAGTTTCGCGGAGACCCAGTACTTC. It encodes CASSFAETQYF.

This clone was seen a few times. The chain carries TRBV10-3 and TRBJ2-7; a possible D gene is TRBD2 (7 bases). The CDR3 extends over 14 amino acids. Germline assignment: CDR1 ENHRY and CDR2 SYGVKD. Trimming removed 8 bases at V and 0 bases at J, with 14 bases between. This CDR3 reads CAIGRGGGSYEQYF. DNA for the CDR3: TGTGCCATCGGGAGGGGAGGGGGCTCCTACGAGCAGTACTTC.

This clone was found once. The rearrangement joins TRBV28 to TRBJ2-3; 13 bases agree with TRBD2. Unmatched junction bases numbered 6, after V lost 6 bases and J lost 6 bases. This CDR3 contains 15 residues. Germline V lookup: CDR1 MDHEN, CDR2 SYDVKM. The chain's CDR3 is CASSLLAGGTDTQYF. CDR3 coding DNA: TGTGCCAGCAGCCTACTAGCGGGAGGGACCGATACGCAGTATTTT. Using reference TRBV28 and TRBJ2-3 for the parts outside the CDR3, the full variable domain is DVKVTQSSRYLVKRTGEKVFLECVQDMDHENMFWYRQDPGLGLRLIYFSYDVKMKEKGDIPEGYSVSREKKERFSLILESASTNQTSMYLCASSLLAGGTDTQYFGPGTRLTVL.

This clone has a single count. The rearrangement links TRBV5-1 to TRBJ2-1; 11 bases fit TRBD2. Trimming took 0 bases from V and 0 from J; bases not matched to a gene: 8. This CDR3 comprises 19 residues. The germline CDR1 and CDR2 sequences are SGHRS and YFSETQ. CDR3 protein: CASSLGLAGGIRSYNEQFF. CDR3 DNA: TGCGCCAGCAGCTTGGGGCTAGCGGGGGGAATTCGCTCCTACAATGAGCAGTTCTTC.